Sequencing of this T cell receptor (beta chain) was carried out in a study of T cells in Graves' hyperthyroidism and ophthalmopathy. Notes on the study in general: Ophthalmopathy and stable hyperthyroidism were separated by a 13 V-J model.

This clonotype was seen only a few times. What it binds is unknown. The source material, RNA transcripts, was used to amplify TCR beta CDR3 regions. The TCR CDR3 first-round RT-PCR relied on the HTBI primer set. TCRdb reprocessed the multiplex PCR reads via MiXCR and lists one record per CDR3 protein. The sample carries roughly 420,000 distinct CDR3 sequences, roughly 14% recorded once. The CDR3 has 17 amino acids. V trimming: 4 bases; J trimming: 3 bases; junction bases outside the gene matches: 12. Per the germline V gene, CDR1 is LGHDT and CDR2 is YNNKEL (reference sequence). The specimen was blood. This rearrangement joins TRBV3-1 to TRBJ2-5; 9 nucleotides align to TRBD2. This sequence originates from a woman younger than 30 with Graves' hyperthyroidism. The CDR3 reads CASSRKGLAGLEETQYF. The CDR3 DNA reads as TGTGCCAGCAGCCGAAAGGGGCTAGCGGGATTAGAAGAGACCCAGTACTTC.